The entry below describes one TCR beta chain. No antigen is known for it. A second about 7 to 11 cycle PCR used barcoded and J-beta primers. Each CDR3 protein is one row after TCRdb ran MiXCR on the 5' RACE reads. There are fewer than 1,200,000 distinct CDR3 sequences in the sample; around 27% occur only once, and approximately 0.71% lies in the top ten. The data stem from a study of blood T cells in healthy people across ages. Findings of the study overall: In older individuals, TCR beta diversity per million T cells was lower, falling roughly linearly with age.

The CDR3 runs to 16 residues. V lost 2 bases, J lost 2 bases, and 9 bases stayed unmatched. Germline V gene sequence: CDR1 DFQATT, CDR2 SNEGSKA (reference sequence). In addition, the sample was reused for a study of T cells of mothers and their children. That paper states: No T cell clones of persistent microchimeric origin were detected.

The receptor comes from a girl between 2 and 10 years old in good health. What was sequenced was blood. The chain is built from TRBV20-1 and TRBJ1-3; 7 nucleotides agree with TRBD1. The CDR3 sequence: CSARPLGGRTGNTIYF. As DNA, the CDR3 is TGCAGTGCTAGACCCTTAGGGGGCAGAACTGGAAACACCATATATTTT.